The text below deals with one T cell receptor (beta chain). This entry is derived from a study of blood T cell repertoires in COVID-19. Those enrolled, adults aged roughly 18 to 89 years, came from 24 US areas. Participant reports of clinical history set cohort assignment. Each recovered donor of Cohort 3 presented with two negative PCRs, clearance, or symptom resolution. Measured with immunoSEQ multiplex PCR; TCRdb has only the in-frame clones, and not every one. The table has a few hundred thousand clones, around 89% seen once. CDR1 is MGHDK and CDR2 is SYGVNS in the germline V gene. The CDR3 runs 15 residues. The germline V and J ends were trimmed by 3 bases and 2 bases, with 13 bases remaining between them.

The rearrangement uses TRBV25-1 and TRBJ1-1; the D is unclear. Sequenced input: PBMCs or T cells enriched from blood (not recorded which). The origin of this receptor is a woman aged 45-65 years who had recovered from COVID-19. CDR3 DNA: TGTGCCAGCAGTGATAGCGGGTCTTTAAACACTGAAGCTTTCTTT. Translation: CASSDSGSLNTEAFF. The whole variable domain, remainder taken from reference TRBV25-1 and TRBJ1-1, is EADIYQTPRYLVIGTGKKITLECSQTMGHDKMYWYQQDPGMELHLIHYSYGVNSTEKGDLSSESTVSRIRTEHFPLTLESARPSHTSQYLCASSDSGSLNTEAFFGQGTRLTVV.